This is a list of T cell receptor beta chains from one sample in a study of a mutant IDH1 vaccine in newly diagnosed glioma. Here immunoSEQ multiplex PCR was the method, and the copy in TCRdb shows in-frame clones only, minus some. The sample has about 31,000 clones, roughly 80% seen once. No antigens are known for them. The source was PBMCs, collected from a glioma patient whose treatment included an IDH1 peptide vaccine. All receptors come from a middle-aged woman with glioma. Each CDR3 is given with its conserved first and last residue. Each record gives: D gene, V gene, CDR3 length, J gene, clone size, CDR3 DNA, CDR3 protein. D genes are given only for firm matches. The size of a clone is reported for some rows only, either as once, few or many, or as a class for expanded clones.

.	TRBV5-6	16	TRBJ1-4	few	TGTGCCAGCAGCACCCTGGGTGGGGCAGGAGGAGAAAAACTGTTTTTT	CASSTLGGAGGEKLFF
.	TRBV7-2	14	TRBJ2-2	few	TGTGCCAGCAGCTTACATTCCAGAAACGGGGAGCTGTTTTTT	CASSLHSRNGELFF
TRBD1	TRBV5-1	17	TRBJ2-5	.	TGCGCCAGCAGCGGCGGTGGGACAGGGGGCTATCAAGAGACCCAGTACTTC	CASSGGGTGGYQETQYF
.	TRBV27	12	TRBJ2-3	.	TGTGCCAGCAGTTTATCGGGGCGAACGCAGTATTTT	CASSLSGRTQYF
TRBD2	TRBV5-6	18	TRBJ2-2	.	TGTGCCAGCAGTGGAAAGGGACTAGCGGGGATTAACACCGGGGAGCTGTTTTTT	CASSGKGLAGINTGELFF
.	TRBV5-1	15	TRBJ1-1	.	TGCGCCAGCAGCTCCACATTCCACGACAAGGCTGAAGCTTTCTTT	CASSSTFHDKAEAFF
.	TRBV10-2	14	TRBJ2-7	.	TGCGCCAGCAGTGAGGGCCAGAGAGCCTACGAGCAGTACTTC	CASSEGQRAYEQYF
TRBD1	TRBV30	17	TRBJ1-1	.	TGTGCCTGGAGTGATCCGGGACAGGGGTTGCGGGGAACTGAAGCTTTCTTT	CAWSDPGQGLRGTEAFF
.	TRBV6-5	15	TRBJ2-7	.	TGTGCCAGCAGTCTCCTTCGGCCCTACACGGGGGAGCAGTACTTC	CASSLLRPYTGEQYF
.	TRBV4-3	14	TRBJ1-1	.	TGCGCCAGCAGCCAAGCGTACGGGAACACTGAAGCTTTCTTT	CASSQAYGNTEAFF
.	TRBV27	16	TRBJ1-2	.	TGTGCCAGCAGTTTATCCAGCACGGCAGCTAACTATGGCTACACCTTC	CASSLSSTAANYGYTF
.	TRBV4-3	16	TRBJ2-5	.	TGCGCCAGCAGCCAAGATTCCCTAACCGGACGCGAGACCCAGTACTTC	CASSQDSLTGRETQYF
.	TRBV7-9	14	TRBJ2-7	.	TGTGCCAGCAGCCCTCCACGGGGGCGGAACGAGCAGTACTTC	CASSPPRGRNEQYF
.	TRBV11-2	14	TRBJ1-1	.	TGTGCCAGCAGCTTACGGGCACTGAACACTGAAGCTTTCTTT	CASSLRALNTEAFF
.	TRBV19	13	TRBJ1-1	.	TGTGCCAGTAGTATAGGGGGGCCAGTTGAAGCTTTCTTT	CASSIGGPVEAFF
.	TRBV10-1	13	TRBJ1-1	.	TGCGCCAGCAGCGCGCGACAGTACACTGAAGCTTTCTTT	CASSARQYTEAFF
TRBD1	TRBV5-1	13	TRBJ2-3	.	TGCGCCAGCACCGTACAGGGGACAGATACGCAGTATTTT	CASTVQGTDTQYF
.	TRBV5-5	15	TRBJ2-5	.	TGTGCCAGCACGCTCTCGAGGGACCGATTGGAGACCCAGTACTTC	CASTLSRDRLETQYF
TRBD1	TRBV7-8	14	TRBJ1-1	few	TGTGCCAGCAGCTTAGCGCAGGGGGCCGCTGAAGCTTTCTTT	CASSLAQGAAEAFF
TRBD1	TRBV7-8	14	TRBJ1-2	.	TGTGCCAGCAGCTTAGACAGGGGGCTGTATGGCTACACCTTC	CASSLDRGLYGYTF
.	TRBV21-1	14	TRBJ1-1	.	TGTGCCAGCAGCTTGACAGGGTGGGAGACTGAAGCTTTCTTT	CASSLTGWETEAFF
TRBD2	TRBV15	16	TRBJ2-7	.	TGTGCCACCAGCAGAGGAATAGCGGGGGGCTCCTACGAGCAGTACTTC	CATSRGIAGGSYEQYF
TRBD2	TRBV6-1	19	TRBJ2-2	once	TGTGCCAGCAGTGAGATACCGTTGGGACTAGCGGCGAACACCGGGGAGCTGTTTTTT	CASSEIPLGLAANTGELFF
.	TRBV4-1	15	TRBJ1-5	few	TGCGCCAGCAGCGAATACAGGCTTAGCAATCAGCCCCAGCATTTT	CASSEYRLSNQPQHF
TRBD1	TRBV6-1	16	TRBJ1-5	.	TGTGCCAGCAGTGCTCGGGGACAGGGAGGGAATCAGCCCCAGCATTTT	CASSARGQGGNQPQHF
TRBD1	TRBV27	16	TRBJ1-5	.	TGTGCCAGCAGTCCATCCCAGGGGGATAGCAATCAGCCCCAGCATTTT	CASSPSQGDSNQPQHF
.	TRBV4-1	16	TRBJ2-1	once	TGCGCCAGCAGCCAAGAGGAGCGGAGCTCCTACAATGAGCAGTTCTTC	CASSQEERSSYNEQFF
TRBD1	TRBV9	13	TRBJ1-2	.	TGTGCCAGCAGCGTGTCGACAGGGCCAGGCTACATCTTC	CASSVSTGPGYIF
.	TRBV6-6	12	TRBJ1-2	.	TGTGCCAGCAGTCCGGGGGGTTCTGGCTACACCTTC	CASSPGGSGYTF
.	TRBV7-9	13	TRBJ2-3	.	TGTGCCAGCAGCCACGAAGTTGGAGATACGCAGTATTTT	CASSHEVGDTQYF
TRBD2	TRBV6-6	16	TRBJ2-3	once	TGTGCCAGCAGCAGCCCCCTAGCGGGCAGCACAGATACGCAGTATTTT	CASSSPLAGSTDTQYF
.	TRBV29-1	12	TRBJ1-6	.	TGCAGCGGCTCCCGGGGCGGCTCACCCCTCCACTTT	CSGSRGGSPLHF
.	TRBV29-1	14	TRBJ1-2	.	TGCAGCGTTGAAGATCGAAAGAGGGGCTATGGCTACACCTTC	CSVEDRKRGYGYTF
TRBD2	TRBV5-5	17	TRBJ2-1	.	TGTGCCAGCAGCCAGACTAGCGGGGGGCTCCTACCCAATGAGCAGTTCTTC	CASSQTSGGLLPNEQFF
.	TRBV7-2	13	TRBJ2-7	.	TGTGCCAGCAGCCCGAGACTGCAACTGGAGCAGTACTTC	CASSPRLQLEQYF
TRBD1	TRBV7-2	16	TRBJ1-5	.	TGTGCCAGCAGCAGGGGGGACAGGGGGCGACCTCAGCCCCAGCATTTT	CASSRGDRGRPQPQHF
.	TRBV6-1	16	TRBJ1-4	once	TGTGCCAGCAGTGAAGGAAACGGGGCCGGGAGAGAAAAACTGTTTTTT	CASSEGNGAGREKLFF
.	TRBV6-5	13	TRBJ1-2	.	TGTGCCAGCAGCGAAGTGCGAAACTATGGCTACACCTTC	CASSEVRNYGYTF